This entry concerns a single TCR beta chain. The count of this clone is one. Its antigen is unknown. Base qualities are not provided; no much larger clone lies one nucleotide away. Preparation of the library involved the immunoSEQ multiplex PCR assay. For most patients, genomic DNA was isolated with the Qiagen DNeasy Blood and Tissue Kit and shipped frozen to Adaptive Biotechnologies for TCR sequencing. For most patients, genomic DNA was subjected to high-throughput TCR-beta CDR3 sequencing by Adaptive Biotechnologies. Per the source publication's procedure: Adaptive's ImmunoSEQ software supplied the TCR sequencing data for 15 to 20 patients, while MiXCR and VDJtools were used to process a few other patients. CD4 versus CD8 sorting errors were corrected by removing sequences found in both subsets at a frequency ratio below 5:1. CDR3 nucleotide sequences shared between donor and recipient were removed because their origin could not be assigned. To be classed as alloreactive, a clone needed at least 2-fold expansion over unstimulated cells and a minimum CFSE-low frequency of 0.002% (template counts) or 0.001% (read counts). Mappable clones were those detected in sequenced pre-transplant spleen, lymph node, or MLR CFSE-low populations of the donor or recipient. The cumulative frequency of alloreactive clones was calculated as a percentage of all sequences, weighted by copy number. TCRdb took this table from immuneACCESS and kept in-frame rearrangements with V and J called. Such tables lack part of the clones; where checked against another copy, unresolved V genes explain under half of the gap, and the rest is unexplained. V, J and clone size are those of that table, while D and trimming were read from the DNA. This sample gives tens of thousands of clones in total; about nine tenths of them show up just once. In total, the top ten clones hold around 8.6% of the sample.

The data stem from a study of graft-versus-host responses after intestinal transplantation (dated by TCRdb to the early 2020s). Context from the whole study: The transplants that recipients received were multivisceral, liver-intestinal, or isolated intestinal. Alloreactive clones were identified by sequencing pre-transplant mixed lymphocyte reaction products and comparing these products with unstimulated pre-transplant donor and recipient T cells. Bulk TCR-beta CDR3 sequencing was used to track graft-versus-host and host-versus-graft alloreactive T cell clones in the graft, circulation and bone marrow after intestinal transplantation. Instead of going to the commercial service, samples from a few later patients were sequenced in-house on an Illumina MiSeq and processed with MiXCR. The cohort enrolled 20 to 25 intestinal transplant recipients, one of whom was a retransplant, and 3 patients without pretransplant specimens were excluded. A peak of at least 4% donor T cells among recipient peripheral blood mononuclear cells was the definition used for donor T cell macrochimerism. Every recipient was given anti-thymocyte globulin induction, then maintenance tacrolimus and steroids for 3 to 4 years.

The germline V gene (reference sequence) gives CDR1 as SGHNT and CDR2 as YYREEE. Inclusive of the bounding cysteine and phenylalanine, the CDR3 is 12 residues long. Only the CDR3 DNA is retained, 36 bases long and in frame from the first base. V is reduced by 2 bases and J by 8 bases, leaving a spacing of 7 bases between them. Per the publication, the time point label means: cells obtained before transplantation from donor or recipient. CD3+CD4+ and CD3+CD8+ populations were FACS-sorted from unstimulated pre-transplant donor and recipient cells taken from spleen or lymph nodes. Results the study describes overall, beyond this receptor: Conclusions were limited by the relatively low number and heterogeneity of intestinal transplant patients. Early after transplant, declines in HvG clones were associated with peak levels of circulating GvH clones. In patients with donor T cell macrochimerism, the allografts had high GvH to HvG T cell clonal ratios. GvH clones turned up in recipient bone marrow, with some appearing earlier in ileal mucosa or blood, a pattern consistent with an intestinal mucosal origin.

The V and J genes are TRBV5-4 and TRBJ1-4; tentative D gene TRBD1, with 5 bases matching. The receptor was derived from a human donor who was the organ donor for an intestinal transplant. The sequencing here drew on unstimulated CD8+ T cells sorted from spleen or lymph node cells, taken before transplant. The CDR3 here reads CASSLGEEKLFF. The bases read TGTGCCAGCAGCTTAGGGGAGGAAAAACTGTTTTTT.